The sequence of this TCR beta chain was determined in a study of T cell responses to AZD1222 COVID-19 vaccine. Deletions cut 0 bases from V and 2 bases from J, with 9 bases between. Per germline, CDR1 SGHTS and CDR2 YDEGEE. The CDR3 is 15 amino acids. Study findings and constraints: Within unmutated variant regions lay the reported targets of nearly half of spike-specific TCRs. With dominance at 160-218 and 743-854, vaccine-associated CD4 TCRs spanned spike. Repertoires were collected only later (after the peak T cell response had occurred). Spike-specific TCR breadth and depth were elevated following two AZD1222 doses.

The assay was immunoSEQ multiplex PCR, and TCRdb's table has in-frame clones only and misses some. This table has over 45,000 clones, roughly 86% appearing once. This clone was counted a single time. Its antigen is not identified. The chain employs TRBV5-8 and TRBJ1-3; D remains unclear. The material was peripheral blood, obtained on day 0 of AZD1222 vaccination. This TCR was sampled from an adult in good health. The CDR3 region is CASSLDLDPGNTIYF. In DNA, the CDR3 is TGTGCCAGCAGCTTGGATCTGGACCCTGGAAACACCATATATTTT.